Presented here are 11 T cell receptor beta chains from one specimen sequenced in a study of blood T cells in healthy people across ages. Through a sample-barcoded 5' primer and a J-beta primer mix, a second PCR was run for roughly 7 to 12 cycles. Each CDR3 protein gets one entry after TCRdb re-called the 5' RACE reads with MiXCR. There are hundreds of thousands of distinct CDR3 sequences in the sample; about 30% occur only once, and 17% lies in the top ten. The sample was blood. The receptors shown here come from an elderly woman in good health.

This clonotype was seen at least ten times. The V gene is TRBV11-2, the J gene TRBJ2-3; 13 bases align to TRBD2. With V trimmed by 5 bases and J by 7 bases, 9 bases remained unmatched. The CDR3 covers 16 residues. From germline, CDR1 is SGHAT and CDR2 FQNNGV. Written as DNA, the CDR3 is TGTGCCAGCAGCGGAATCGGGACTAGCGGGGAACATACGCAGTATTTT. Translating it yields CASSGIGTSGEHTQYF.

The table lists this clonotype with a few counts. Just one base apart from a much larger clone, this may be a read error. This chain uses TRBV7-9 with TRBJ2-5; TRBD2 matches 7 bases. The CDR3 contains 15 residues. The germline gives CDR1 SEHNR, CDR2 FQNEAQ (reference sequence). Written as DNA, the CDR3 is TGTGCCAGCAGCCCCAGAGCGGGGCTCCAAGAGACCCAGGACTTC. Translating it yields CASSPRAGLQETQDF.

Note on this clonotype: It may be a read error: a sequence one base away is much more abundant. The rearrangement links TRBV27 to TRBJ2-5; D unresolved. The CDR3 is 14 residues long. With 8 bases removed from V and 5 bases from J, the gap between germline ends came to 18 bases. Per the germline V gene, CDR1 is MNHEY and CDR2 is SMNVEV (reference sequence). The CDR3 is CASASRVDGETQYF. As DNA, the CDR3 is TGTGCCAGCGCCTCCCGGGTAGACGGGGAGACCCAGTACTTC.

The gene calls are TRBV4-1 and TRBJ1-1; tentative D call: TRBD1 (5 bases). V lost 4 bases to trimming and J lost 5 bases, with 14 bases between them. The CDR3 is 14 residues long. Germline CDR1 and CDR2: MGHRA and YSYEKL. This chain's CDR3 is CASSPDYGGTEAFF. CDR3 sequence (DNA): TGCGCCAGCAGCCCCGATTACGGGGGAACTGAAGCTTTCTTT.

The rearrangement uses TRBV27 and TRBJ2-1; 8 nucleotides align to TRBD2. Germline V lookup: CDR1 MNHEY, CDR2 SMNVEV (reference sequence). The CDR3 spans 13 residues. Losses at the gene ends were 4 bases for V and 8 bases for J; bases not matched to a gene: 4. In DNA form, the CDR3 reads TGTGCCAGCAGTTGGAGCGGGAGATATGAGCAGTTCTTC. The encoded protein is CASSWSGRYEQFF.

The DNA of the CDR3 is TGTGCCAGCAGCTCGATCCCACAGAGGGATAATGAAAAACTGTTTTTT. Amino acid sequence: CASSSIPQRDNEKLFF. The rearrangement links TRBV11-2 to TRBJ1-4; D is unresolved. The V gene's germline CDR1 is SGHAT and CDR2 FQNNGV. The CDR3 runs to 16 residues. Between the trimmed V and J ends, which lost 4 bases and 4 bases, there was a span of 16 bases.

The CDR3 is CASSRDRVRYTF. The DNA for the CDR3 is TGCGCCAGCAGCCGGGACAGGGTCCGCTACACCTTC. The chain carries TRBV5-1 and TRBJ1-2; 9 nucleotides match TRBD1. The CDR3 contains 12 residues. J gave up 9 bases and V 4 bases, and 4 bases lay outside the gene matches. CDR1 and CDR2 from the germline V gene are SGHRS and YFSETQ.

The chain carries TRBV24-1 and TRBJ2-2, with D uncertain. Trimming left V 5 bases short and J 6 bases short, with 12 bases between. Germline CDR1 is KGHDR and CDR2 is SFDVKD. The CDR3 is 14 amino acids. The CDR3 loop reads CATSGQVDPGELFF. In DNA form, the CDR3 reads TGTGCCACCAGTGGTCAGGTAGACCCCGGGGAGCTGTTTTTT.

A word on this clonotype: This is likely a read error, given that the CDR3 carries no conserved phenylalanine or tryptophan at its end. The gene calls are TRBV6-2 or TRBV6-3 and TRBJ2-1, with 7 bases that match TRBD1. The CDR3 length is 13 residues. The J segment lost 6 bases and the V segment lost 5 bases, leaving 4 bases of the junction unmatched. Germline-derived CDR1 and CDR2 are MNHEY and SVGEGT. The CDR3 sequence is CASSRQGPNEQFL. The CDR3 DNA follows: TGTGCCAGCAGTCGACAGGGTCCCAATGAGCAGTTCTTA.

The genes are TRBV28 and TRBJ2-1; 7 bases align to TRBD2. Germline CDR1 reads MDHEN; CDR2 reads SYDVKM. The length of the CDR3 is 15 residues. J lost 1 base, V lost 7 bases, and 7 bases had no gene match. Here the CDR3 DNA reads TGTGCCAGCACCCTTGGGGGGGTTTCCTACAATGAGCAGTTCTTC. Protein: CASTLGGVSYNEQFF.

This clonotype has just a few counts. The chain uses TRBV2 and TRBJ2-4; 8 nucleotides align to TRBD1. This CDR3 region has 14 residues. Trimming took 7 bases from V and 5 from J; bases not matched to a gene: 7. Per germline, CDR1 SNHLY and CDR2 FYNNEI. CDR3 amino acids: CASTFPDRENIQYF. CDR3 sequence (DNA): TGTGCCAGCACTTTCCCGGACAGGGAAAACATTCAGTACTTC.